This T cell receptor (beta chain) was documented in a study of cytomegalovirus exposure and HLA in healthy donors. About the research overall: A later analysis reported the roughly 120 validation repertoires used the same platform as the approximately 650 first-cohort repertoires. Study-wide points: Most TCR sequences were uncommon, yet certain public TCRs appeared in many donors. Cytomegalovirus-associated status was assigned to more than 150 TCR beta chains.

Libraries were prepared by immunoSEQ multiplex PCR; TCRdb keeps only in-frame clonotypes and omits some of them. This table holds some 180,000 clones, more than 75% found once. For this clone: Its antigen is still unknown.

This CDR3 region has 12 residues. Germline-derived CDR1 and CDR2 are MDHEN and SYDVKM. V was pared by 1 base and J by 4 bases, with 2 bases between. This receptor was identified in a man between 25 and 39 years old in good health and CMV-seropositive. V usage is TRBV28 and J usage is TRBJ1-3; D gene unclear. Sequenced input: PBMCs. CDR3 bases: TGTGCCAGCAGTTTATTAGGAAACACCATATATTTT. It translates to CASSLLGNTIYF.